The present T cell receptor beta chain was sequenced within a study of blood T cell repertoires in COVID-19. The germline V and J ends were trimmed by 6 bases and 6 bases, with 19 bases remaining between them. The germline gives CDR1 MDHEN, CDR2 SYDVKM. This CDR3 contains 15 residues. Original processing methods: Amplification with reference gene primers provided the estimates of nucleated cell counts. This table comes from immunoSEQ multiplex PCR, and its TCRdb copy is limited to in-frame clones, with some not included. The V and J calls and clone size come from that table; D and trimming were worked out from the DNA. The repertoire includes roughly 250,000 clones, around 90% of them detected once, and 2.3% sits in the top ten.

The source material was PBMCs or T cells enriched from blood (not recorded which). J is TRBJ2-3 and V is TRBV28; D gene unclear. This TCR derives from a woman aged 40-49 years with acute COVID-19. Written as DNA, the CDR3 is TGTGCCAGCAGATCCGGGTCGCCCCCAATCGATACGCAGTATTTT. Translating gives CASRSGSPPIDTQYF.